The clone carrying this T cell receptor (beta chain) has only a few counts. This sample stems from a study of Ad26.COV2.S vaccination and SARS-CoV-2 variants. V dropped 8 bases and J dropped 5 bases, with 10 bases sitting between them. The CDR3 totals 13 residues. Germline values: CDR1 LNHDA, CDR2 SQIVND (reference sequence). TCRdb's table, derived via immunoSEQ multiplex PCR, lists solely in-frame clones and lacks some. The sample lists about 400,000 clones, roughly 90% seen once, with about 2% in the top ten. The sample's treatment: some 20 received Ad26.COV2.S at low or high dose, single or two shots; about five received placebo; per-sample allocation not given. The study sampled participants on day 63 after the first vaccine or placebo injection.

Sample: peripheral blood, taken in a trial of Ad26.COV2.S vaccine versus placebo. This clonotype was obtained from a person aged 18 to 59 who received the Ad26.COV2.S COVID-19 vaccine or a placebo. The chain has TRBV19 and TRBJ1-6; the D gene is possibly TRBD1 (5 bases). DNA of the CDR3: TGTGCCAGTCGGGAGGGACATAATTCACCCCTCCACTTT. Translated: CASREGHNSPLHF. The full variable domain, rest sourced from reference TRBV19 and TRBJ1-6, is DGGITQSPKYLFRKEGQNVTLSCEQNLNHDAMYWYRQDPGQGLRLIYYSQIVNDFQKGDIAEGYSVSREKKESFPLTVTSAQKNPTAFYLCASREGHNSPLHFGNGTRLTVT.